Each of the 14 T cell receptor beta chains below was sequenced from the same sample in a study of cytomegalovirus exposure and HLA in healthy donors. Primers for the PCR totalled 60 Vbeta and 13 Jbeta. TCRdb keeps only in-frame clones here, not all; method: immunoSEQ multiplex PCR. This table holds 130,000 to 150,000 clones, around 78% found once. The sequenced sample consisted of PBMCs. These receptors originate from a woman in her late teens or twenties in good health and CMV-seropositive.

V is TRBV27 and J is TRBJ2-7; TRBD1 matches 9 bases. CDR3 length equals 14 residues. Germline V gene lookup returns CDR1 MNHEY and CDR2 SMNVEV (reference sequence). Trimming at V came to 5 bases and at J to 5 bases, leaving 7 bases not matched to a gene. The CDR3 loop is CASSRGQGSHEQYF. The CDR3, as DNA: TGTGCCAGCAGTCGGGGACAGGGTTCCCACGAGCAGTACTTC.

The chain combines TRBV2 with TRBJ1-5; 8 bases are a match to TRBD1. There are 15 residues in the CDR3. The V segment lost 5 bases and the J segment 6 bases; nucleotides outside the gene matches: 9. CDR1 SNHLY and CDR2 FYNNEI come from the germline V gene. The CDR3 coding sequence is TGTGCCAGCAGTATAGGGACAGGCGGCGGTCAGCCCCAGCATTTT. This codes for CASSIGTGGGQPQHF.

CDR3 nucleotide sequence: TGTGCCAGCAGTCAAATAAACAGGAATCAGCCCCAGCATTTT. It encodes CASSQINRNQPQHF. The V call is TRBV6-5, the J call TRBJ1-5; D is perhaps TRBD1 (5 bases). From germline, CDR1 is MNHEY and CDR2 SVGAGI. This CDR3 is 14 amino acids long. V was cut by 5 bases and J by 4 bases, with 12 bases left in between.

The chain employs TRBV5-5 and TRBJ1-5, with TRBD1 as a possible D gene (6 bases). This CDR3 contains 15 residues. V lost 4 bases and J lost 0, with 11 bases in between. Germline CDR1 reads SGHKS; CDR2 reads YYEKEE (reference sequence). CDR3 amino acids: CASSPTGYSNQPQHF. Written as DNA, the CDR3 is TGTGCCAGCAGCCCGACAGGATATAGCAATCAGCCCCAGCATTTT.

V gene TRBV2 combines with J gene TRBJ1-2; the D gene is possibly TRBD1 (6 bases). Trimming stripped 4 bases from V and 6 bases from J, with 12 bases between. Germline loops: CDR1 SNHLY, CDR2 FYNNEI. The CDR3 has 13 amino acids. The CDR3 DNA follows: TGTGCCAGCAGTGGGACAGCCAAGAATGGCTACACCTTC. It translates to CASSGTAKNGYTF.

The chain links TRBV6-1 to TRBJ2-1; 9 nucleotides agree with TRBD2. V shed 2 bases, J shed 3 bases, and the junction held 5 bases outside the gene matches. Germline V gene data show CDR1 as MNHNS and CDR2 as SASEGT. CDR3 length equals 16 residues. CDR3: CASSEQGGGGYNEQFF. The CDR3, as DNA: TGTGCCAGCAGTGAACAGGGCGGGGGGGGCTACAATGAGCAGTTCTTC.

This chain uses TRBV5-1 with TRBJ2-1, with 7 positions matching TRBD1. V shed 0 bases and J 1 base; nucleotides not matched to a gene: 1. The CDR3 has 15 amino acids. CDR1 SGHRS and CDR2 YFSETQ come from the germline V gene. CDR3 in DNA: TGCGCCAGCAGCTTGGCGGGACAGTCCTACAATGAGCAGTTCTTC. Translated, it gives CASSLAGQSYNEQFF.

The chain couples TRBV6-5 to TRBJ2-7; D is unresolved. The germline CDR1 and CDR2 sequences are MNHEY and SVGAGI. Trimming removed 0 bases from V and 3 bases from J, with 15 bases in between. This CDR3 region has 16 residues. The CDR3 nucleotides are TGTGCCAGCAGTTACTCGAGGCTAGTCCCGAACTACGAGCAGTACTTC. Translated: CASSYSRLVPNYEQYF.

The chain combines TRBV5-4 with TRBJ1-1, with D possibly matching TRBD1 (6 bases). CDR1 is SGHNT, CDR2 YYREEE, per germline (reference sequence). The CDR3 extends over 12 amino acids. The ends were cut back, 5 bases at V and 8 bases at J, with 13 bases in the middle. The CDR3 protein is CASRKGGKEAFF. The CDR3 coding sequence is TGTGCCAGCAGAAAGGGGGGGAAAGAAGCTTTCTTT.

In its sample, this clone was seen once. V usage is TRBV2 and J usage is TRBJ1-6; no clear D. Germline CDR1 reads SNHLY; CDR2 reads FYNNEI. CDR3 size: 12 residues. The V end lost 7 bases, the J end lost 9 bases, and 10 bases lay between the germline ends. DNA of the CDR3: TGTGCCAGCAAAGCCTTGGTTTCACCCCTCCACTTT. This codes for CASKALVSPLHF.

There are a few counts of this clone. This chain joins TRBV5-5 and TRBJ1-1; TRBD1 matches 8 bases. V gave up 1 base and J gave up 1 base; unmatched junction bases: 0. Germline values: CDR1 SGHKS, CDR2 YYEKEE (reference sequence). The CDR3 spans 14 residues. CDR3 protein: CASSLTGGNTEAFF. Written as DNA, the CDR3 is TGTGCCAGCAGCTTGACAGGGGGGAACACTGAAGCTTTCTTT.

This chain links TRBV4-1 with TRBJ2-1; 8 nucleotides align to TRBD1. This CDR3 has 16 residues. Germline values: CDR1 MGHRA, CDR2 YSYEKL. J lost 1 base, V lost 1 base, and 3 bases had no gene match. The CDR3 is CASSQGQGPSYNEQFF. DNA of the CDR3: TGCGCCAGCAGCCAAGGACAGGGGCCTTCCTACAATGAGCAGTTCTTC.

For the CDR3, the DNA is TGTGCCAGCACTATTCCAACAGGGCGAGCTTTCTTT. This encodes CASTIPTGRAFF. V and J are TRBV28 and TRBJ1-1, with D maybe TRBD1 (6 bases). The CDR3 sequence is 12 residues long. Trimming took 7 bases from V and 10 from J, leaving 16 bases between them. Germline V gene sequence: CDR1 MDHEN, CDR2 SYDVKM.

This clone turned up a few times. The same CDR3 also results from other DNA sequences found in this sample. The rearrangement uses TRBV7-2 and TRBJ2-7; 8 nucleotides align to TRBD2. The CDR3 has 14 residues. Trimming at V came to 2 bases and at J to 1 base, leaving 1 base not matched to a gene. Germline V gene lookup returns CDR1 SGHTA and CDR2 FQGNSA. The CDR3 DNA reads as TGTGCCAGCAGCTTAAGCGGGGGTTCCTACGAGCAGTACTTC. Its protein product is CASSLSGGSYEQYF.